This T cell receptor (beta chain) was identified in a study of control samples from healthy donors and cancer patients (dated by TCRdb to about 2020). The CDR3 runs 13 residues from the cysteine to the phenylalanine. Only the CDR3 DNA is retained, 39 bases long and in frame from the first base. V is clipped by 4 bases and J by 2 bases, and the sequence between their germline boundaries is 7 bases long. On this clone: Its specific antigen is unknown. Per-base qualities were not stored, and no clone one base away is much larger.

Libraries were made using the immunoSEQ multiplex PCR assay. As stored in TCRdb, this immuneACCESS dataset retains in-frame rearrangements with V and J assigned. A fraction of the clones does not appear; measured against another copy, unresolved V genes explain less than half of the discrepancy, and the remainder lacks a known reason. Here the sample has roughly 120,000 clones; around 89% occur a single time. The top ten hold approximately 2.2% of the sample. The rearrangement joined TRBV12-3 or TRBV12-4 to TRBJ2-3; there is no confident call for the D gene. The source is a woman between 65 and 79 years old in good health. The sequenced material came from blood. The DNA sequence is given as TGTGCCAGCAGTTCATTAAACACAGATACGCAGTATTTT. This sequence encodes CASSSLNTDTQYF.